This T cell receptor (beta chain) was identified in a study of regulatory T cells in long-lasting Graves disease. The wider study: Newly diagnosed Graves' patients had taken antithyroid drugs under 3 months.

Construction of TCR beta libraries relied on iRepertoire HTBI primers and on Arm-PCR targeting CDR3 regions. One entry per CDR3 protein, called by TCRdb with MiXCR from the multiplex PCR reads. The sample consists of hundreds of thousands of distinct CDR3 sequences, roughly 12% of them appearing once. Study-level results: Thyroid tissue was not studied; only peripheral blood was.

This clonotype showed up just a few times. Its specificity is not known. Time point specified: newly diagnosed GD, antithyroid drugs for less than 3 months. PBMCs were the source of the RNA used for TCR sequencing. The data were also submitted as part of a second study, on T cells in Graves' hyperthyroidism and ophthalmopathy. This second report adds: First-round RT-PCR of the TCR CDR3 relied on the HTBI primer set.

The source is a man aged 30 to 39 with Graves disease. The sample here was peripheral blood mononuclear cells (PBMCs), taken at new diagnosis, from a patient treated with antithyroid drugs.

The DNA of the CDR3 is TGCGCCAGCAGGGCAGGCGGGGCCCCCTACGAGCAGTACTTC. It is translated as CASRAGGAPYEQYF. V gene TRBV10-2 combines with J gene TRBJ2-7; maybe TRBD2 (6 bases). V was cut by 6 bases and J by 2 bases, with 14 bases left in between. The CDR3 contains 14 residues. Germline V gene sequence: CDR1 WSHSY, CDR2 SAAADI.